The 20 T cell receptor beta chains below come from one sample, sequenced in a study of blood T cell repertoires in COVID-19. The data were produced by immunoSEQ multiplex PCR, yet TCRdb's version contains in-frame clones alone and is incomplete. Of about 170,000 clones in the sample, 83% were seen once. Sequencing was carried out using PBMCs or T cells enriched from blood (not recorded which). These receptors all stem from a woman in her 50s who had recovered from COVID-19.

This chain uses TRBV28 with TRBJ2-7; 9 bases match TRBD1. The CDR3 totals 13 residues. V shed 6 bases, J shed 6 bases, and the junction held 6 bases outside the gene matches. Germline V CDR1 and CDR2: MDHEN, SYDVKM. Here the CDR3 DNA reads TGTGCCAGCAGACAGGGGGCGGAGATCGAGCAGTACGTC. The encoded protein is CASRQGAEIEQYV.

This clone occurred once. The gene calls are TRBV30 and TRBJ1-1, with D possibly being TRBD1 (5 bases). V was pared by 5 bases and J by 0 bases, with 13 bases between. Germline lookup yields CDR1 GTSNPN and CDR2 SVGIG (reference sequence). The CDR3 loop spans 14 amino acids. For the CDR3, the DNA is TGTGCCTGGGCCCGGGACTTTATGAACACTGAAGCTTTCTTT. Residues: CAWARDFMNTEAFF.

The chain uses TRBV7-2 and TRBJ2-3; tentative D call: TRBD1 (5 bases). CDR1 is SGHTA, CDR2 FQGNSA, per germline. V lost 0 bases, J lost 1 base, and 8 bases lay in between. The CDR3 contains 15 residues. As DNA, the CDR3 is TGTGCCAGCAGCTTAGCGTTACAGGGCACAGATACGCAGTATTTT. Translation: CASSLALQGTDTQYF.

This rearrangement joins TRBV7-2 to TRBJ1-6; D is ambiguous. V was shortened by 1 base and J by 1 base, with 17 bases between the two germline ends. The CDR3 sequence is 19 residues long. The germline CDR1 and CDR2 sequences are SGHTA and FQGNSA. CDR3 sequence reads: CASSLGLFPVRSYNSPLHF. The CDR3 nucleotides read TGTGCCAGCAGCTTAGGCCTCTTTCCGGTGAGGTCCTATAATTCACCCCTCCACTTT.

The chain has TRBV7-9 and TRBJ2-5; 10 bases line up with TRBD2. Germline loops: CDR1 SEHNR, CDR2 FQNEAQ (reference sequence). The CDR3 runs 15 residues. V was pared by 6 bases and J by 0 bases, with 4 bases of the junction left unmatched. The CDR3 DNA reads TGTGCCAGCAGGGCTAGCGGGGGATACCAAGAGACCCAGTACTTC. This gives the protein CASRASGGYQETQYF.

The chain recombines TRBV29-1 with TRBJ2-1, with D perhaps matching TRBD2 (5 bases). Looked up from germline, CDR1 is SQVTM and CDR2 is ANQGSEA. V lost 4 bases, J lost 7 bases, and 17 bases lay in between. The CDR3 spans 14 residues. CDR3 in DNA: TGCAGCGTTGTTCTGGGGTGGTCGGGGAATGAGCAGTTCTTC. Amino acid sequence: CSVVLGWSGNEQFF.

The chain links TRBV7-2 to TRBJ1-2; a weak D match, TRBD1 (6 bases). Trimming removed 4 bases at V and 1 base at J, with 13 bases between. Germline V lookup: CDR1 SGHTA, CDR2 FQGNSA. There are 15 residues in the CDR3. CDR3 nucleotides: TGTGCCAGCAGCTCACAGGGAATCGTTAACTATGGCTACACCTTC. It specifies CASSSQGIVNYGYTF.

For the CDR3, the DNA is TGCGCCAGCAGCGGGGAGGGAGGGGTCTATGGCTACACCTTC. Protein: CASSGEGGVYGYTF. The rearrangement joins TRBV5-1 to TRBJ1-2; TRBD1 is a possible D gene (5 bases). CDR1 is SGHRS and CDR2 is YFSETQ in the germline V gene. The V end lost 4 bases, the J end lost 4 bases, and 14 bases lay between the germline ends. The CDR3 is made up of 14 amino acids.

V usage is TRBV7-3 and J usage is TRBJ2-3; D call uncertain. Deletions cut 5 bases from V and 4 bases from J, with 10 bases between. In germline, CDR1 is SGHTA, CDR2 FQGTGA. The CDR3 totals 13 residues. The CDR3 bases are TGTGCCAGCAGCCACCCCCAGTCAGATACGCAGTATTTT. This encodes CASSHPQSDTQYF.

The V call is TRBV10-3, the J call TRBJ2-1; TRBD1 aligns across 7 bases. The CDR3 runs to 15 residues. The germline CDR1 and CDR2 sequences are ENHRY and SYGVKD. J was trimmed by 7 bases and V by 1 base; bases with no gene match: 7. CDR3 in amino acids: CAISELQGVQNEQFF. The CDR3 region has the DNA TGTGCCATCAGTGAGTTGCAGGGGGTACAGAATGAGCAGTTCTTC.

This chain joins TRBV11-2 and TRBJ2-1; the match to TRBD2 covers 16 bases. J was trimmed by 10 bases and V by 5 bases; bases with no gene match: 17. This CDR3 is built from 19 residues. Germline CDR1 reads SGHAT; CDR2 reads FQNNGV. CDR3 region: CASSTPGLAGGPGAREQFF. The CDR3 nucleotides read TGTGCCAGCAGCACCCCGGGACTAGCGGGAGGGCCTGGGGCACGCGAGCAGTTCTTC.

This clone was found a few times. V is TRBV28 and J is TRBJ1-5, with D tentatively TRBD1 (6 bases). The V gene lost 6 bases and the J gene lost 15 bases, with 24 bases spanning the gap. Germline assignment: CDR1 MDHEN and CDR2 SYDVKM. The CDR3 runs to 14 residues. CDR3 sequence reads: CASSLRYSQGTLHF. Here the CDR3 DNA reads TGTGCCAGCAGCTTAAGGTACTCACAGGGTACGCTGCATTTT.

V usage is TRBV19 and J usage is TRBJ2-2; D call uncertain. This CDR3 has 14 residues. Germline CDR1 is LNHDA and CDR2 is SQIVND (reference sequence). V lost 9 bases, J lost 6 bases, and 17 bases lay in between. CDR3 DNA sequence: TGTGCCAGCCTCCGCCGGGTTTCTCCCGGGGAGCTGTTTTTT. It yields the protein CASLRRVSPGELFF.

The chain carries TRBV5-6 and TRBJ2-1; TRBD2 agrees at 10 bases. This CDR3 comprises 15 residues. The germline CDR1 and CDR2 sequences are SGHDT and YYEEEE. After removal of 4 bases from V and 3 bases from J, the junction contained 4 bases not matched to a gene. The CDR3 is CASSRRTSGYNEQFF. CDR3 sequence (DNA): TGTGCCAGCAGCAGAAGGACTAGCGGCTACAATGAGCAGTTCTTC.

V and J are TRBV6-5 and TRBJ1-2; the D gene is possibly TRBD1 (5 bases). Trimming cost V 8 bases and J 0 bases, with 10 bases left between them. The CDR3 length is 13 residues. CDR1 is MNHEY and CDR2 is SVGAGI in the germline V gene. The CDR3 nucleotides read TGTGCCAGCGGGGGGTTTCCTAACTATGGCTACACCTTC. Translated, it gives CASGGFPNYGYTF.

The chain employs TRBV21-1 and TRBJ2-7; the table's D gene call, TRBD2, was not cross checked with the DNA. TRBV21-1 is a pseudogene segment. This CDR3 comprises 14 residues. CDR3 loop: CASSPEGGINEQYV. In DNA, the CDR3 is TGTGCCAGCAGCCCGGAGGGGGGGATCAACGAGCAGTACGTC.

J is TRBJ1-4 and V is TRBV12-3 or TRBV12-4, with 8 bases identical to TRBD1. V was pared by 6 bases and J by 6 bases, with 3 bases of the junction left unmatched. The CDR3 is made up of 13 amino acids. CDR3 bases: TGTGCCAGCAGGCCGGGACAGGATGAAAAACTGTTTTTT. It encodes CASRPGQDEKLFF.

The chain has TRBV7-2 and TRBJ1-5; 9 bases are a match to TRBD1. Germline trimming cut 4 bases from V and 4 bases from J; bases unmatched to any gene: 5. Looked up from germline, CDR1 is SGHTA and CDR2 is FQGNSA. CDR3 length equals 15 residues. The CDR3 reads CASSYTTGGNQPQHF. As DNA, the CDR3 is TGTGCCAGCAGCTACACGACAGGGGGTAATCAGCCCCAGCATTTT.

The rearrangement uses TRBV25-1 and TRBJ2-5, with 7 bases lining up with TRBD2. V gave up 4 bases and J gave up 5 bases; unmatched junction bases: 13. Germline V gene sequence: CDR1 MGHDK, CDR2 SYGVNS. The CDR3 loop spans 16 amino acids. CDR3 sequence reads: CASSARGVQGLETQYF. CDR3 nucleotide sequence: TGTGCCAGCAGTGCCCGGGGGGTTCAGGGTTTGGAGACCCAGTACTTC.

This clone was seen just once. The chain joins TRBV5-8 to TRBJ1-2; possible D gene TRBD1, 6 bases. CDR1 SGHTS and CDR2 YDEGEE come from the germline V gene. The CDR3 has 14 amino acids. V was clipped by 0 bases and J by 4 bases, with 10 bases between them. The CDR3 loop is CASSLDRDIYGYTF. The DNA of the CDR3 is TGTGCCAGCAGCTTGGACAGGGACATCTATGGCTACACCTTC.